These T cell receptor beta chains were read from a single sample in a study of T cells in narcolepsy. Here immunoSEQ multiplex PCR was the method, and the copy in TCRdb shows in-frame clones only, minus some. This sample has fewer than 35,000 clones; about 76% occur once, and the top ten carry approximately 1%. Material: CD45RA- memory CD4+ T cells from PBMCs. Receptors were obtained from a human donor with narcolepsy. The CDR3 runs from the conserved cysteine through the conserved F or W. The order of the fields is J gene, clone size, D gene, V gene, CDR3 DNA, CDR3 protein. The D gene is left open where the match is weak. Only some rows state a clone size, as once, few, many or a class for expanded clones.

TRBJ2-1	-	-	TRBV11-2	TGTGCCAGCAGCTTAGAACAGAACTACAATGAGCAGTTCTTC	CASSLEQNYNEQFF
TRBJ2-4	-	TRBD2	TRBV6-1	TGTGCCAGCAGTTCATCCGGGACTAGCGGGTCTCAGTACTTC	CASSSSGTSGSQYF
TRBJ2-5	-	-	TRBV29-1	TGCAGCGTTGTACGTCCCGGGGTCTATGAGCAGTACTTC	CSVVRPGVYEQYF
TRBJ1-2	-	TRBD1	TRBV14	TGTGCCAGCAGCAGGGACAGGGGGCGATGTGGCTACACCTTC	CASSRDRGRCGYTF
TRBJ2-3	-	TRBD1	TRBV6-6	TGTGCCAGCAGGGGTCCCTACCAGGGGGCCCGTGAGTATTTT	CASRGPYQGAREYF
TRBJ2-3	-	TRBD2	TRBV7-2	TGTGCCAGCAGCTTAGTGGTCGGCGGGAGGGGTCAAGATACGCAGTATTTT	CASSLVVGGRGQDTQYF
TRBJ1-2	once	-	TRBV28	TGTGCCAGCAGTTTACAGGGCGTCTATGGCTACACCTTC	CASSLQGVYGYTF
TRBJ1-2	-	-	TRBV11-3	TGTGCCAGCAGCTCCGACAGAAACTATGGCTACACCTTC	CASSSDRNYGYTF
TRBJ1-1	-	-	TRBV28	TGTGCCAGCAGTGGAGGACGTGCAGGGACTGCTGAAGCTTTCTTT	CASSGGRAGTAEAFF
TRBJ1-1	few	TRBD1	TRBV6-4	TGTGCCAGCAGTCCAGGGGGTGTGAACACTGAAGCTTTCTTT	CASSPGGVNTEAFF
TRBJ1-2	-	-	TRBV6-1	TGTGCCAGCAGTGAAGCTGGCATCATCTATGGCTACACCTTC	CASSEAGIIYGYTF
TRBJ2-6	-	-	TRBV30	TGTGCCTCGTTCCGGACAAGGGGCTCTGGGGCCAACGTCCTGACTTTC	CASFRTRGSGANVLTF
TRBJ2-1	-	-	TRBV6-5	TGTGCCAGCAGTTCCCCAGGGCGGAGAAATGAGCAGTTCTTC	CASSSPGRRNEQFF
TRBJ2-7	-	-	TRBV4-3	TGCGCCAGCAGCCAAGATAACAGGGACGAGCAGTACTTC	CASSQDNRDEQYF
TRBJ2-1	-	-	TRBV9	TGTGCCAGCAGCGTAGCGGGAGTTTACAATGAGCAGTTCTTC	CASSVAGVYNEQFF
TRBJ2-3	-	-	TRBV6-5	TGTGCCAGCAGTTACTCTGGCGCCCTTCTCACAGATACGCAGTATTTT	CASSYSGALLTDTQYF
TRBJ2-2	-	-	TRBV5-6	TGTGCCAGCAGCCCCTTAGGGGGGGCGCAAGAAGCCGGGGAGCTGTTTTTT	CASSPLGGAQEAGELFF
TRBJ2-3	-	-	TRBV7-3	TGTGCCAGCAGCGTGACGGGGGTTAGCACAGATACGCAGTATTTT	CASSVTGVSTDTQYF
TRBJ1-1	-	-	TRBV6-6	TGTGCCAGCAGTTACTCGCCCAGAATGAACACTGAAGCTTTCTTT	CASSYSPRMNTEAFF
TRBJ2-5	-	-	TRBV14	TGTGCCAGCAGCCAGAGGCCTTCTCAAGAGACCCAGTACTTC	CASSQRPSQETQYF
TRBJ2-4	-	-	TRBV4-2	TGTGCCAGCAGCCAAGCCCGGACAGCAGGGTCGCTAGCCAAAAACATTCAGTACTTC	CASSQARTAGSLAKNIQYF
TRBJ2-7	-	-	TRBV5-6	TGTGCCAGCAGCTTGGGTCTAGGGGCCCGCGAGCAGTACTTC	CASSLGLGAREQYF
TRBJ1-6	-	-	TRBV19	TGTGCCAGTAGTTTACAAGGGACGTTTGGTTCACCCCTCCACTTT	CASSLQGTFGSPLHF
TRBJ2-1	-	-	TRBV9	TGTGCCAGCAGCGGTGGGCCAAGCTCCTACAATGAGCAGTTCTTC	CASSGGPSSYNEQFF
TRBJ2-5	-	TRBD2	TRBV4-1	TGCGCCAGCAGCCAAGGGACTAGCGGAGAGGGGGTTGGCCAGTACTTC	CASSQGTSGEGVGQYF
TRBJ2-1	-	TRBD2	TRBV4-1	TGCGCCAGCAGCCAAGAACTAGCGGGAGGCTCCTCCTACAATGAGCAGTTCTTC	CASSQELAGGSSYNEQFF
TRBJ2-7	-	TRBD1	TRBV27	TGTGCCAGCAGGGACAGGGGATACGAGCAGTACTTC	CASRDRGYEQYF
TRBJ1-1	once	-	TRBV6-1	TGTGCCAGCCTCCGGGACGGTAGACAGAACACTGAAGCTTTCTTT	CASLRDGRQNTEAFF
TRBJ2-2	-	TRBD1	TRBV19	TGTGCCAGTATAGTGGGACAGGGTATGTCGGGGGAGCTGTTTTTT	CASIVGQGMSGELFF
TRBJ2-1	-	TRBD2	TRBV7-3	TGTGCCAGCAGCCCCTTGACTAGCGGGAGGTCCAATGAGCAGTTCTTC	CASSPLTSGRSNEQFF
TRBJ2-7	-	-	TRBV6-6	TGTGCCAGCAGCAGACAGGCTGGGTACGAGCAGTACTTC	CASSRQAGYEQYF
TRBJ2-3	-	-	TRBV11-2	TGTGCCAGCAGCCCCGCAGGGATTAATACGCAGTATTTT	CASSPAGINTQYF
TRBJ2-7	-	-	TRBV28	TGTGCCAGCAGTTCTACAACAACGGGGGAGCAGTACTTC	CASSSTTTGEQYF
TRBJ2-1	-	TRBD2	TRBV19	TGTGCCAGTAGTATCTCGCGGGGGAGCTACAATGAGCAGTTCTTC	CASSISRGSYNEQFF
TRBJ2-2	-	TRBD2	TRBV7-8	TGTGCCAGCACCAGGACGGGACTAGGAGACGGGGAGCTGTTTTTT	CASTRTGLGDGELFF
TRBJ2-2	once	TRBD1	TRBV19	TGTGCCAGCCAGGGACAGGGTAAAACCGGGGAGCTGTTTTTT	CASQGQGKTGELFF
TRBJ2-1	-	-	TRBV2	TGTGCCAGCAGGCGCAGCGCCACCTACAATGAGCAGTTCTTC	CASRRSATYNEQFF
TRBJ2-7	once	-	TRBV19	TGTGCCAGTATCCCACGGTCTGGGGGAGGCTCCTACGAGCAGTACTTC	CASIPRSGGGSYEQYF
TRBJ1-6	-	TRBD1	TRBV5-4	TGTGCCAGCAGCTTGGGGCCGGGACAGGGTCCTGATTCACCCCTCCACTTT	CASSLGPGQGPDSPLHF
TRBJ2-5	-	-	TRBV6-5	TGTGCCAGCAGTACCTCACGAGAGACCCAGTACTTC	CASSTSRETQYF
TRBJ1-1	-	-	TRBV28	TGTGCCAGCAGTTTAGATATCGTTAACACTGAAGCTTTCTTT	CASSLDIVNTEAFF
TRBJ2-1	-	-	TRBV28	TGTGCCAGCAGCTCTCCGGCTCCCTCCGGCGGCCATGAGCAGTTCTTC	CASSSPAPSGGHEQFF
TRBJ1-5	-	TRBD1	TRBV19	TGTGCCAGTAGCCGGACAGGGGGCCCCAATCAGCCCCAGCATTTT	CASSRTGGPNQPQHF
TRBJ2-5	few	TRBD2	TRBV5-4	TGTGCCAGCAGCCCTGGACTAGGTCGAGAGACCCAGTACTTC	CASSPGLGRETQYF
TRBJ1-2	-	-	TRBV6-6	TGTGCCAGCCAGGGGTTGGGGTATGGCTACACCTTC	CASQGLGYGYTF